This TCR beta chain was captured by sequencing in a study of STAT3 mutations in large granular lymphocyte leukemia. Study as a whole: Over half of T-LGLL patients had one or more immunosuppressive regimens. The study's findings and limits: Every T-cell large granular lymphocyte leukemia patient had at least one immunodominant TCR beta clonotype. In about 30% of the 18 patients, new TCR clonotypes emerged after therapy. Treatment regimens differed across patients between samplings.

Around 40,000 productive templates were obtained per sample on average. Sequencing was performed with immunoSEQ multiplex PCR; in TCRdb, only in-frame clones are kept and a portion is missing. The sample lists approximately 2,500 clones, approximately 31% occurring once. As for this clone: As yet, its antigen is unknown.

The CDR3 loop spans 15 amino acids. Per germline, CDR1 SGHTA and CDR2 FQGNSA. V lost 0 bases, J lost 5 bases, and 14 bases lay in between. The V and J genes are TRBV7-2 and TRBJ2-7; possibly TRBD2 for D (5 bases). The sequence derives from a human donor with T large granular lymphocyte leukemia. Some clones in this sample may be carry-over from other donors' samples. Sequencing was carried out using PBMCs. DNA of the CDR3: TGTGCCAGCAGCTTAGCCCTACTAGGAATTGACGAGCAGTACTTC. Translated, it gives CASSLALLGIDEQYF.